The rows below give T cell receptor beta chains drawn from one sample of a study of T cells in Graves' hyperthyroidism and ophthalmopathy. A single record per CDR3 protein comes from TCRdb applying MiXCR to the multiplex PCR reads. The sample has 500,000 to 600,000 distinct CDR3 sequences; 35% to 55% are singletons. Material for sequencing was peripheral blood or thyroid tissue (not recorded which). The receptors come from a woman younger than 30 with Graves' hyperthyroidism. Both conserved end residues are part of each CDR3. The D gene is left open where the match is weak. Clone size, where shown, is once, few, many, or a class for clones that have expanded.

few	TRBV4-1	TRBD2	TRBJ2-7	CASSHPGLKTSVDSYEQYF	TGCGCCAGCAGCCATCCGGGACTCAAGACTAGCGTTGACTCCTACGAGCAGTACTTC
many	TRBV12-3/TRBV12-4	NA	TRBJ1-1	CASSLSENTEAFF	TGTGCCAGCAGTTTAAGCGAGAACACTGAAGCTTTCTTT
once	TRBV11-2	NA	TRBJ1-4	CASSLGHPGRFNEKLFF	TGTGCCAGCAGCTTAGGACACCCGGGACGGTTTAATGAAAAACTGTTTTTT
NA	TRBV29-1	TRBD1	TRBJ1-3	CSVRQGSSGNTIYF	TGCAGCGTTAGACAGGGAAGTTCTGGAAACACCATATATTTT
many	TRBV2	NA	TRBJ1-4	CASSEGLGEKLFF	TGTGCCAGCAGTGAGGGGTTAGGTGAAAAACTGTTTTTT
NA	TRBV19	TRBD2	TRBJ2-7	CASRGTSGREIDEQYF	TGTGCCAGCAGGGGGACTAGCGGGAGGGAAATTGACGAGCAGTACTTC
NA	TRBV29-1	NA	TRBJ1-1	CSARVGAVAFF	TGCAGCGCTCGAGTCGGGGCGGTAGCTTTCTTT
NA	TRBV20-1	TRBD2	TRBJ2-3	CSAQLAGSTDTQYF	TGCAGTGCTCAGCTAGCGGGAAGCACAGATACGCAGTATTTT
many	TRBV13	NA	TRBJ2-2	CASSFGIPTNTGELFF	TGTGCCAGCAGCTTCGGGATTCCAACGAACACCGGGGAGCTGTTTTTT
NA	TRBV11-1	TRBD2	TRBJ2-3	CATRGLATTDTQYF	TGTGCCACCAGGGGACTAGCAACCACAGATACGCAGTATTTT